This T cell receptor beta chain appears in the sequencing data of a study of molecular identifiers for immune sequencing clone quantification. Study-level results: Spiked Jurkat TCR RNA equal to one cell could reportedly be picked out among one million naive cells. Molecules of identical TCR sharing a barcode could underestimate highly expanded clone sizes.

Only a few counts were recorded for this clonotype. What it binds is unknown. The use of previously described methods and listed TCR primers produced the bulk TCR libraries. TCRdb re-analysed the PCR reads in MiXCR, keeping a single row per CDR3 protein. The table includes approximately 670,000 distinct CDR3 sequences, 20% detected once. Sequencing was done on a sample of naive CD8+ T cells from blood, with Jurkat cell RNA spiked in. Subset defined: FACS-sorted CD8+CD4-CCR7+CD45RA+ naive T cells. This receptor was obtained from a human donor in good health. Some libraries in this study had Jurkat cell RNA spiked in.

In nucleotides, the CDR3 is TGTGCCAGCAGCTTATACAGCTTGAGTGGGCAGTTCTTC. It yields the protein CASSLYSLSGQFF. The chain recombines TRBV7-8 with TRBJ2-1; D ambiguous. This CDR3 has 13 amino acids. V lost 2 bases and J lost 12, with 14 bases in between. Germline CDR1 SGHVS, CDR2 FQNEAQ.